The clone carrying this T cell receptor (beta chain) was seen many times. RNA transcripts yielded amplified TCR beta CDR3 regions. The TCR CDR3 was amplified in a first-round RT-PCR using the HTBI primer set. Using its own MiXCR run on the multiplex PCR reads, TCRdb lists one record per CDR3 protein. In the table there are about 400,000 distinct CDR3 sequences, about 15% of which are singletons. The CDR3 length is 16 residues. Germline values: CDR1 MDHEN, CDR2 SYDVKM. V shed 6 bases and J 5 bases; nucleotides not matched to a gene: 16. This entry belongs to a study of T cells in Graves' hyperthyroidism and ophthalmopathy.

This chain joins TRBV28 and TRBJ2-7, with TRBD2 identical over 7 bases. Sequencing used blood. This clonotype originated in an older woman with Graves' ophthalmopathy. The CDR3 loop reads CASSPVFRGSSDEQYF. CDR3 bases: TGTGCCAGCAGCCCTGTCTTCCGCGGGAGTTCTGACGAGCAGTACTTC.